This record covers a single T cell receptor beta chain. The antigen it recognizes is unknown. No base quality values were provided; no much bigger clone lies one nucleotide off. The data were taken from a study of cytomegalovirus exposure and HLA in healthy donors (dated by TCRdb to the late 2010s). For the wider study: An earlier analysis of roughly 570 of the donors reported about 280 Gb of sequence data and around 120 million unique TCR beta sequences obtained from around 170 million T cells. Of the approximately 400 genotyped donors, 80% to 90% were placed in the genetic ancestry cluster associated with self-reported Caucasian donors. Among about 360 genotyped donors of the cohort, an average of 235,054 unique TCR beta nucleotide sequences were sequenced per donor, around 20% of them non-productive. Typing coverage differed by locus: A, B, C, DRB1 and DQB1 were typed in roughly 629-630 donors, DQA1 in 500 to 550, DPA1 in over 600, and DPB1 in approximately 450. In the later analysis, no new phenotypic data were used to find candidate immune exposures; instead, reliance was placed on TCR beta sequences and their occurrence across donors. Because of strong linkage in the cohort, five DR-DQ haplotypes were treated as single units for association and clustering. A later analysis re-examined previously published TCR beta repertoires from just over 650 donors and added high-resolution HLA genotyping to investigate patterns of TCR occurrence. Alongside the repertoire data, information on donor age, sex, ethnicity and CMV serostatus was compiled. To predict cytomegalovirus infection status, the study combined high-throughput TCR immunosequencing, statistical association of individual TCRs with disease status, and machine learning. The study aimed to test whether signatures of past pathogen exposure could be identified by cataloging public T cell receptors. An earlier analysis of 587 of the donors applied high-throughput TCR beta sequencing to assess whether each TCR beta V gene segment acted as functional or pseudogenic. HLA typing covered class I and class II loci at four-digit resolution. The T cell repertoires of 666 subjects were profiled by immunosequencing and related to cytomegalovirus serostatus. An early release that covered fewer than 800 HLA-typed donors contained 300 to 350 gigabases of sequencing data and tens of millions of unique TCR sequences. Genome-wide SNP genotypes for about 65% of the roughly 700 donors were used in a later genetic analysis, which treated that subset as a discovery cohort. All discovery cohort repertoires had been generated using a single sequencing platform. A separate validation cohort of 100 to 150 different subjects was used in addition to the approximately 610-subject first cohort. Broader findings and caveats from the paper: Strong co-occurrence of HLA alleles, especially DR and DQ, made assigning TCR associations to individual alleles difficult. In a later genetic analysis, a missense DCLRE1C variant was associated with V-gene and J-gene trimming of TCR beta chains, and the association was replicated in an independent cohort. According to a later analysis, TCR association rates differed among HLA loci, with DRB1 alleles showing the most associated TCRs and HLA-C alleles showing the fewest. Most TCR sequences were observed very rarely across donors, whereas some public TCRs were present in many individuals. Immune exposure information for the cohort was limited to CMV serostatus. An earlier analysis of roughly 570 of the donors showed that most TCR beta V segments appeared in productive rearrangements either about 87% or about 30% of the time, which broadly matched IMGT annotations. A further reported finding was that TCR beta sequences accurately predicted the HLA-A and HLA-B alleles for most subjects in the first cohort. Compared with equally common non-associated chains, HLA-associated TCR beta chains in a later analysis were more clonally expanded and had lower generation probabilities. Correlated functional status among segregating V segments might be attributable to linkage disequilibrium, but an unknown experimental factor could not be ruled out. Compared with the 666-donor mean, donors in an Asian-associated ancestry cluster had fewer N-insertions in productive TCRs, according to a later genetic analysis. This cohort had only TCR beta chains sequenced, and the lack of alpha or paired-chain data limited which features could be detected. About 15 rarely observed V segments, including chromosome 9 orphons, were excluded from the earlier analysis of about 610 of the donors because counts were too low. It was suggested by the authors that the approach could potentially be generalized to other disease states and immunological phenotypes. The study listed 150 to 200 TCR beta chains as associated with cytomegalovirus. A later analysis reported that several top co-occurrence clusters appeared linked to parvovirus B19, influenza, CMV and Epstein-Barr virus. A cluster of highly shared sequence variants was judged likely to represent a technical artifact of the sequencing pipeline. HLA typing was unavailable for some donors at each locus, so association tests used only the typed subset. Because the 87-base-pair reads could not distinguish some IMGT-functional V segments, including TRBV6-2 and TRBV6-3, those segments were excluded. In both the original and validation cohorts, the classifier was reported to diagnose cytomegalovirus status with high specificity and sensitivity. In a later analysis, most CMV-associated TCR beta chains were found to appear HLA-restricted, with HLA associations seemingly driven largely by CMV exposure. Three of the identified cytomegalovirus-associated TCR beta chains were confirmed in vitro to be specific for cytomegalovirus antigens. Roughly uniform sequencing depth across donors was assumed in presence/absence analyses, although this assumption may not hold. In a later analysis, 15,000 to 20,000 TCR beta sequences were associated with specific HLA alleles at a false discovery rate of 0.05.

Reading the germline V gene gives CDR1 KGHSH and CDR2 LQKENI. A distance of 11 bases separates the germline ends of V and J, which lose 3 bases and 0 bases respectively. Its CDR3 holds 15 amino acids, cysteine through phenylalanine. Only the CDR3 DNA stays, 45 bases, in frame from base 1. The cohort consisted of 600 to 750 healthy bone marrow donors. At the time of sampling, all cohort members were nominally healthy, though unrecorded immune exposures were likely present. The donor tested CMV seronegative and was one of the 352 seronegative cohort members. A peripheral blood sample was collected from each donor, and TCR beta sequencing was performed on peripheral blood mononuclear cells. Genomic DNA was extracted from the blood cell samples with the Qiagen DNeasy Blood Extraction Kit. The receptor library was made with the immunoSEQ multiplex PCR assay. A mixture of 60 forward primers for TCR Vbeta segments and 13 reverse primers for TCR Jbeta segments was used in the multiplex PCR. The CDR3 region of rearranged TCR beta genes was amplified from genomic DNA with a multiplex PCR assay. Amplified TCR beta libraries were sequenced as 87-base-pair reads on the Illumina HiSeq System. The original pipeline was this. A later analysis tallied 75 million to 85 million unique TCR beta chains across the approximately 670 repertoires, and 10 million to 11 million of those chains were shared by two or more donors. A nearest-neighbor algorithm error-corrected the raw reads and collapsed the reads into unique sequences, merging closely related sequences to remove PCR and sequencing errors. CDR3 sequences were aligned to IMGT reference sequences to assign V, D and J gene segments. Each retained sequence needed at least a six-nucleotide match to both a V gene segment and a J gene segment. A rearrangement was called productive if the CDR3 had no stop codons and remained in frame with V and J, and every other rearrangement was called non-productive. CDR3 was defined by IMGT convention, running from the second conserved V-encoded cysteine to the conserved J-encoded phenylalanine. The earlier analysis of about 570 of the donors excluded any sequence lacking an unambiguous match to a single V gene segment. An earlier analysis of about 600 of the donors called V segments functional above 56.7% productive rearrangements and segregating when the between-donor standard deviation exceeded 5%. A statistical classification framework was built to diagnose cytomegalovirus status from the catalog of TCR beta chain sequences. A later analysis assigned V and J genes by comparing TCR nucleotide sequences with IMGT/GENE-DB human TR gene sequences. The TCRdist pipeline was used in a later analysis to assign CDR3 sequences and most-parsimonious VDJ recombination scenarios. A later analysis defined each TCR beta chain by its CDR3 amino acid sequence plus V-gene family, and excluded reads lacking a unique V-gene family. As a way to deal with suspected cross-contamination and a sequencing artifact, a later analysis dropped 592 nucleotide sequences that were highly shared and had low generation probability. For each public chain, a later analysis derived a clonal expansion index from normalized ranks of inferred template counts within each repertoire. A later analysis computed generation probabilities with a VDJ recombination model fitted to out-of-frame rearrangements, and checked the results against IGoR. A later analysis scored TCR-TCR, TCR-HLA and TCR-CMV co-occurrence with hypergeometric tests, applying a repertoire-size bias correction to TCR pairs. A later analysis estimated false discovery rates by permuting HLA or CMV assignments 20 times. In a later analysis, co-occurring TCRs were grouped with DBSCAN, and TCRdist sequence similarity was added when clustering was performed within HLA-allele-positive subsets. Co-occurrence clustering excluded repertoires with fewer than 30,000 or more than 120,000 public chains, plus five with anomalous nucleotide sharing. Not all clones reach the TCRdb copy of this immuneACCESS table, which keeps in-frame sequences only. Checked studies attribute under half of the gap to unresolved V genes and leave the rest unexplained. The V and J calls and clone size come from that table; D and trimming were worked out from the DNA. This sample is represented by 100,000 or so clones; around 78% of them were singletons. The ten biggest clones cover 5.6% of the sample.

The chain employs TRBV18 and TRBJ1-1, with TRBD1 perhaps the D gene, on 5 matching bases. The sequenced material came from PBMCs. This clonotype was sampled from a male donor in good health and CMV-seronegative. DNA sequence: TGTGCCAGCTCACCCCAGGGACTCATGAACACTGAAGCTTTCTTT. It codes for CASSPQGLMNTEAFF.